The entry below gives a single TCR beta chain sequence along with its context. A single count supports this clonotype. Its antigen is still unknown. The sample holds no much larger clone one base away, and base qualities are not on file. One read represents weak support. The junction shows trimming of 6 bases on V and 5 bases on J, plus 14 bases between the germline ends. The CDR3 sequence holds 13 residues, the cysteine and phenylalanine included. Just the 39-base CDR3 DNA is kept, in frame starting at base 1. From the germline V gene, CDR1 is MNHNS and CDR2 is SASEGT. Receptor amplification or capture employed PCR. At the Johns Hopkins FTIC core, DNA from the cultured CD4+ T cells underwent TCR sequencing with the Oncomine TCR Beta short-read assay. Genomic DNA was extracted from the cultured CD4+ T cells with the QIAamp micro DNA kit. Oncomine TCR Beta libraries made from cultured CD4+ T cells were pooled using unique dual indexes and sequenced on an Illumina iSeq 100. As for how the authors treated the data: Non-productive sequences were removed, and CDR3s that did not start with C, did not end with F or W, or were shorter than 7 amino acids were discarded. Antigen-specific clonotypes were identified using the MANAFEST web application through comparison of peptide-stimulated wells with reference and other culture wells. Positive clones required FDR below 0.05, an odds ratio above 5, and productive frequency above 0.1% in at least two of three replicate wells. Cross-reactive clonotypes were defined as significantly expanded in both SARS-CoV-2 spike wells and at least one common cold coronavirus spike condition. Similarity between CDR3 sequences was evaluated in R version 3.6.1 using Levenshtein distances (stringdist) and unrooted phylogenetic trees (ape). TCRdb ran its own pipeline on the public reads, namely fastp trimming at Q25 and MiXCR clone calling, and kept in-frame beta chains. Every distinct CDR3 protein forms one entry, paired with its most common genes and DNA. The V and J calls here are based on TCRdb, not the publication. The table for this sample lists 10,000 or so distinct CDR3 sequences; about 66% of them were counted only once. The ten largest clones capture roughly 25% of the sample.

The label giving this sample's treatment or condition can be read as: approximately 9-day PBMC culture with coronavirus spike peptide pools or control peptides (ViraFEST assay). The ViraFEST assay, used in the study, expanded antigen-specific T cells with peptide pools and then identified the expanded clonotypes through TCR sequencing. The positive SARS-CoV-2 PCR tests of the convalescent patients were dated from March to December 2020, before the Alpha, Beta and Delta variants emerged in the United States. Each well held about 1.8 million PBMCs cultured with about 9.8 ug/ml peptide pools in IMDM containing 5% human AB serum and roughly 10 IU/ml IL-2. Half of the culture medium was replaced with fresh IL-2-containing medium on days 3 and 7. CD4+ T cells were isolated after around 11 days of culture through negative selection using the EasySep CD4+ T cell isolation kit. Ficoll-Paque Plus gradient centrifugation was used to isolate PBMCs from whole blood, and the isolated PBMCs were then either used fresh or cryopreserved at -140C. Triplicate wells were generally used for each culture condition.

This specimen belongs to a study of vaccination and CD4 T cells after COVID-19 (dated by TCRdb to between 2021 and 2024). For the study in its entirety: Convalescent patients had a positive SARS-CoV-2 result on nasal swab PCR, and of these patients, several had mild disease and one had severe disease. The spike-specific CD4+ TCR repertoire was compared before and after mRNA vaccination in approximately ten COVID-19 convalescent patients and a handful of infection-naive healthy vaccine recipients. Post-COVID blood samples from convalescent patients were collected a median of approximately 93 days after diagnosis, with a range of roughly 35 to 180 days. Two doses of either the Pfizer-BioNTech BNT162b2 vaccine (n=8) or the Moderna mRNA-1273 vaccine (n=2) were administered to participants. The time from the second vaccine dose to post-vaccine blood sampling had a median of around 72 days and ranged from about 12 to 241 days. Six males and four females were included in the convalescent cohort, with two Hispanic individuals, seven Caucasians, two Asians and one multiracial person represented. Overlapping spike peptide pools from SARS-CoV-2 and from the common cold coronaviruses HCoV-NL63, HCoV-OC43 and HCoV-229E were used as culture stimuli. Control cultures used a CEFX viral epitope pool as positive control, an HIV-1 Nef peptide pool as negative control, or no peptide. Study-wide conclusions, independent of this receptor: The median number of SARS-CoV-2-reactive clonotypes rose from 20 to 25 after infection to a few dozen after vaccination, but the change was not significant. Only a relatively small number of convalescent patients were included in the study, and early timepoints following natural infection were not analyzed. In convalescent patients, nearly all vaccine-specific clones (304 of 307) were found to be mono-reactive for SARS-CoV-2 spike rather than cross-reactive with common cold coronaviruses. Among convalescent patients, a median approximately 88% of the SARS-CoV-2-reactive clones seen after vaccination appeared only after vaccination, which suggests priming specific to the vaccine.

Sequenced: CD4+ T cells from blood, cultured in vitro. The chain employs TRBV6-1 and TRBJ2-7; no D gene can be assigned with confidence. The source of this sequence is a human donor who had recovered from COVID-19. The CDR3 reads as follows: CASRPFRAHEQYF. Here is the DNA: TGTGCCAGCAGACCCTTTAGGGCCCACGAGCAGTACTTC.